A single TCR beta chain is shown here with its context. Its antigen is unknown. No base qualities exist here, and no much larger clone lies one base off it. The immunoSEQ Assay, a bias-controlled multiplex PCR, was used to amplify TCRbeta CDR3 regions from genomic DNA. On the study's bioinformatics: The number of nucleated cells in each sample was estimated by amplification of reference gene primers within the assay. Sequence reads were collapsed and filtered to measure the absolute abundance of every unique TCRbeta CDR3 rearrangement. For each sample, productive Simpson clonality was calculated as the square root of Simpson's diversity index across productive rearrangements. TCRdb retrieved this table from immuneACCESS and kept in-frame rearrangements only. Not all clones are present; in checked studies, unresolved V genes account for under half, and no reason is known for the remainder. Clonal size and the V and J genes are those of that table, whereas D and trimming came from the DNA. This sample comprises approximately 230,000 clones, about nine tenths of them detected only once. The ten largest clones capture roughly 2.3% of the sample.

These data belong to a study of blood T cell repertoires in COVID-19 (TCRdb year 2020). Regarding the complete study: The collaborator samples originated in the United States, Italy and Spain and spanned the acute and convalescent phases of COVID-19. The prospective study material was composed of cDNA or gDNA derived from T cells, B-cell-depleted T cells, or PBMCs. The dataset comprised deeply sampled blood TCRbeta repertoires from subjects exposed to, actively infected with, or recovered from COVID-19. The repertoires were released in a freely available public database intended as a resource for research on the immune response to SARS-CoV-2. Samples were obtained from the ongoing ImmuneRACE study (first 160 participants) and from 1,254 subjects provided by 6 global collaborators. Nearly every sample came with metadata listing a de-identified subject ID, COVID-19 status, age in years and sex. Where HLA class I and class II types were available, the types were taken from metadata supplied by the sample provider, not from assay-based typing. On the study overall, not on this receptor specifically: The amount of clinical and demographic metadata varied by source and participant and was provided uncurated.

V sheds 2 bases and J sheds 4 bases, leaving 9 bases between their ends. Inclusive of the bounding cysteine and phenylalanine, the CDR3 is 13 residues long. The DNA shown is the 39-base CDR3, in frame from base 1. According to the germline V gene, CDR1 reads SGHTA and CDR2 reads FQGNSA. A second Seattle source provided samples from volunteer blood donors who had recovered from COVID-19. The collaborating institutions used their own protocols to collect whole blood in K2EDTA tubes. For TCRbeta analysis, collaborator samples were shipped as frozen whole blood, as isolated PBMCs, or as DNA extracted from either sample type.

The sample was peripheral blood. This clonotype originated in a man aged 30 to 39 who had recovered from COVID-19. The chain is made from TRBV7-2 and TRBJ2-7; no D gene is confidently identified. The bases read TGTGCCAGCAGCTTAACACAGCTATACGAGCAGTACTTC. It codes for CASSLTQLYEQYF. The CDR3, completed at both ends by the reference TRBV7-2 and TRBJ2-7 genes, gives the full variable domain GAGVSQSPSNKVTEKGKDVELRCDPISGHTALYWYRQSLGQGLEFLIYFQGNSAPDKSGLPSDRFSAERTGGSVSTLTIQRTQQEDSAVYLCASSLTQLYEQYFGPGTRLTVT.